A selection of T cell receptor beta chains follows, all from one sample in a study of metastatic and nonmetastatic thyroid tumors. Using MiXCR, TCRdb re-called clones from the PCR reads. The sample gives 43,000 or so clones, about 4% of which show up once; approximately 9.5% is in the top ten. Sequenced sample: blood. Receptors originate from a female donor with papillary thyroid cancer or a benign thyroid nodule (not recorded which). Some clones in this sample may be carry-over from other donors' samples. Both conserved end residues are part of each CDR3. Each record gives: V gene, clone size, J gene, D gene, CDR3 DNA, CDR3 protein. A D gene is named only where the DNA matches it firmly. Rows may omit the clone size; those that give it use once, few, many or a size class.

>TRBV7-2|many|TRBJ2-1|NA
TGTGCCAGCAGGATCGTCCGGGACTCCGAGCAGTTCTTC
CASRIVRDSEQFF
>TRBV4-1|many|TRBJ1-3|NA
TGCGCCAGCAGCCAAGGGCAAAGCTCTGGAAACACCATATATTTT
CASSQGQSSGNTIYF
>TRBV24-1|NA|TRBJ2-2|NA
TGTGCCACCAGTGATCCGGGATACAACACCGGGGAGCTGTTTTTT
CATSDPGYNTGELFF
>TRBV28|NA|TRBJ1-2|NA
TGTGCCAGCATGACATCCGTGACATGGGATGGCTACACCTTC
CASMTSVTWDGYTF
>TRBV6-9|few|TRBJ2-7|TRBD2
TGTGCCAGCAGTTACGACCTCACCGGGACTAGCGGAAACTACGAGAAGTACTTC
CASSYDLTGTSGNYEKYF
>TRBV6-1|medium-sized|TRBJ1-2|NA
TGTGCCAGCAGTGAATTTAGCTATGGCTACACCTTC
CASSEFSYGYTF
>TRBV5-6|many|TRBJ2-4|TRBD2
TGTGCCAGCAGCTTGGAGATAGCGGGAAGGACGGCTGTCATTCAGTACTTC
CASSLEIAGRTAVIQYF
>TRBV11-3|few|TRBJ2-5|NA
TGTGCCAGCAGCTTAGATATCAGTCGCAAAGAGACCCAGTACTTC
CASSLDISRKETQYF
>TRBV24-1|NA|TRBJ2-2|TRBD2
TGTGCCACCAGTGATGGACTAGTGTATTCCGGGGAGCTGCTTTTT
CATSDGLVYSGELLF
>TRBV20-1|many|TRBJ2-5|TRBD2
TGCAGTGCTAGAGATGTAACGAGCGGGAGGGAGACCCAGTACTTC
CSARDVTSGRETQYF
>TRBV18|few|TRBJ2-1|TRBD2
TGTGCCAGCTCACCTTACCCCGGGACTAGCGGGAGAGTTAACAATGAGCAGTTCTTC
CASSPYPGTSGRVNNEQFF
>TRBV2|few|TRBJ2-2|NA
TGTGCCAGCAGTGAATGGGGGAACACCGGGGAGCTGTTTTTT
CASSEWGNTGELFF
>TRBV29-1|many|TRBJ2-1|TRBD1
TGCAGCGTTGAATCCGGGGACAGGGAGAATGAGCAGTTCTTC
CSVESGDRENEQFF
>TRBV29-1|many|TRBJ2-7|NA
TGCAGCATCAGGGGGGCCTCCTACGAGCAGTACTTC
CSIRGASYEQYF
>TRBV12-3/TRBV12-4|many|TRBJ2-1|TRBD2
TGTGCCAGCAGTTTGAAGGGACTAGCGGGAATGGTGGAGTTCTTC
CASSLKGLAGMVEFF
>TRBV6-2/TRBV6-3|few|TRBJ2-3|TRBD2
TGTGCCAGCAGTTACTCGGCTAGCGGGGGCCTCAGCACAGATACGCAGTATTTT
CASSYSASGGLSTDTQYF
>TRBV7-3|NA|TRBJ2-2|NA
TGTGCCAGCAGCCCCCAGACCGACGGGGAGTTGTTTTTT
CASSPQTDGELFF
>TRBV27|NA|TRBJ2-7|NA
TGTGCCAGCAGTTTAGGGGTCCTTCCCTACGAGCAGTACTTC
CASSLGVLPYEQYF
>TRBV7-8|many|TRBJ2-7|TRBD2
TGTGCCAGCAGCTTAGGGGTGGGAGGGACCTACGAGCAGTACTTC
CASSLGVGGTYEQYF
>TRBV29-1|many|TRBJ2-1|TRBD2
TGCAGCGTTCGAGCACTAGCGGGAGTCGGGGAGCAGTTCTTC
CSVRALAGVGEQFF
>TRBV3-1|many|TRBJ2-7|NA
TGTGCCAGCAGCCAAGCCGTGAACTCCTACGAGCAGTACTTC
CASSQAVNSYEQYF
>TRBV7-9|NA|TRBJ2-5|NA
TGTGCCAGCAGCTTATACCCCGGACAGAGGCAAGAGACCCAGTACTTC
CASSLYPGQRQETQYF